The next 30 T cell receptor beta chains were all read from a single sample in a study of CD8 T cells in ankylosing spondylitis. What these receptors recognize is not known. Findings and limits, study-wide: A motif in TCR beta, a set of roughly 8 highly homologous variants, appeared characteristic of ankylosing spondylitis blood.

In TCRdb, the 5' RACE reads were re-called with MiXCR into one record per CDR3 protein. The table records about 340,000 distinct CDR3 sequences, 7% to 9% of them present only once. Sequences were obtained from blood, either unsorted or a sorted T cell fraction (not recorded which). The source is a male donor with ankylosing spondylitis.

The chain uses TRBV12-3 or TRBV12-4 and TRBJ2-7; 8 bases are a match to TRBD2. Losses at the gene ends were 3 bases for V and 5 bases for J; bases not matched to a gene: 9. CDR3 length: 15 residues. CDR3 bases: TGTGCCAGCAGTTTGAGGAGCGGGAGTCACCACGAGCAGTACTTC. This sequence encodes CASSLRSGSHHEQYF.

This clonotype was found a few times. The V gene is TRBV12-3 or TRBV12-4, the J gene TRBJ1-5; 8 bases are shared with TRBD1. V lost 5 bases and J lost 5; bases outside the gene matches: 11. The CDR3 extends over 16 amino acids. For the CDR3, the DNA is TGTGCCAGCAGTCCTTCCATGGACAGGGAGCATCAGCCCCAGCATTTT. Translating gives CASSPSMDREHQPQHF.

This clonotype turned up a few times. The rearrangement joins TRBV15 to TRBJ2-1; 8 bases agree with TRBD1. CDR1 is LNHNV, CDR2 YYDKDF, per germline (reference sequence). The CDR3 totals 13 residues. With V trimmed by 2 bases and J by 6 bases, 0 bases remained unmatched. As DNA, the CDR3 is TGTGCCACCAGCAGACAGGGGGCCAATGAGCAGTTCTTC. Translated: CATSRQGANEQFF.

The CDR3 here is CASSPLGGASEKLFF. The CDR3 bases are TGTGCCAGCTCACCCCTTGGCGGGGCATCTGAAAAACTGTTTTTT. The V and J genes are TRBV18 and TRBJ1-4, with D maybe TRBD1 (5 bases). V was pared by 3 bases and J by 7 bases, with 15 bases between. From germline, CDR1 is KGHSH and CDR2 LQKENI. This CDR3 contains 15 residues.

This clonotype was recorded at least ten times. V usage is TRBV7-9 and J usage is TRBJ1-5; D is unresolved. The CDR3 covers 15 residues. Looked up from germline, CDR1 is SEHNR and CDR2 is FQNEAQ (reference sequence). The V end lost 1 base, the J end lost 6 bases, and 13 bases lay between the germline ends. CDR3 residues: CASSLDRGFGQPQHF. The DNA for the CDR3 is TGTGCCAGCAGCTTAGACCGAGGATTCGGTCAGCCCCAGCATTTT.

This clonotype was seen once. The chain uses TRBV7-9 and TRBJ1-2; possibly TRBD1 for D (5 bases). The germline V gene encodes CDR1 SEHNR and CDR2 FQNEAQ (reference sequence). The CDR3 totals 15 residues. Trimming removed 4 bases at V and 7 bases at J, with 19 bases between. CDR3 bases: TGTGCCAGCAGCTGGGGCGGGGGTGGGTCGTCTGGCTACACCTTC. It yields the protein CASSWGGGGSSGYTF.

In its sample, this clonotype was seen a few times. The chain has TRBV5-1 and TRBJ1-1; D uncertain. CDR3 length equals 17 residues. Germline V gene lookup returns CDR1 SGHRS and CDR2 YFSETQ. Trimming removed 0 bases from V and 4 bases from J, with 19 bases in between. The CDR3 nucleotides read TGCGCCAGCAGCTTGGCCGAGGTTAGGGCGGCGGGCACTGAAGCTTTCTTT. Amino acids: CASSLAEVRAAGTEAFF.

A single count supports this clonotype. A read error may explain this, as a much larger clone is one base away. The chain carries TRBV4-1 and TRBJ2-1; TRBD2 aligns across 8 bases. CDR1 MGHRA and CDR2 YSYEKL come from the germline V gene. The CDR3 has 16 residues. The chain's CDR3 is CTSSQSSGSSYNEQFF. The CDR3 nucleotides read TGCACCAGCAGCCAATCCAGCGGGAGCTCCTACAATGAGCAGTTCTTC.

The genes are TRBV18 and TRBJ1-2; the D is unclear. The V gene lost 6 bases and the J gene lost 3 bases, with 14 bases spanning the gap. CDR1 is KGHSH and CDR2 is LQKENI in the germline V gene. The CDR3 is 14 amino acids. The CDR3 nucleotides read TGTGCCAGCTCCGGCTGGCAGACTGACTATGGCTACACCTTC. Translating it yields CASSGWQTDYGYTF.

V gene TRBV5-1 combines with J gene TRBJ1-6, with D possibly TRBD1 on 5 matching bases. CDR3 size: 17 residues. Trimming removed 1 base at V and 7 bases at J, with 18 bases between. Germline-derived CDR1 and CDR2 are SGHRS and YFSETQ. The CDR3 reads CASSLQPSGLENSPLHF. DNA of the CDR3: TGCGCCAGCAGCTTGCAACCTTCAGGGCTAGAGAATTCACCCCTCCACTTT.

This clonotype occurred many times. The gene calls are TRBV27 and TRBJ2-1, with D hard to call. V lost 0 bases, J lost 0 bases, and 12 bases lay in between. Germline CDR1 and CDR2: MNHEY and SMNVEV (reference sequence). The CDR3 spans 17 residues. Here the CDR3 DNA reads TGTGCCAGCAGTTTATCCCCAGGCTCGAGCTCCTACAATGAGCAGTTCTTC. This codes for CASSLSPGSSSYNEQFF.

This clonotype was seen ten or more times. The chain combines TRBV2 with TRBJ1-4; D is uncertain. Germline V gives CDR1 SNHLY, CDR2 FYNNEI. Between the trimmed V and J ends, which lost 4 bases and 8 bases, there was a span of 11 bases. The CDR3 has 13 residues. DNA for the CDR3: TGTGCCAGCAGTGGAAACAGTCGGGAAAAACTGTTTTTT. Residues: CASSGNSREKLFF.

The sample holds a few counts of this clonotype. The rearrangement joins TRBV7-8 to TRBJ1-1; D unresolved. V lost 2 bases and J 5 bases, leaving 9 bases between the germline ends. The CDR3 is 13 amino acids. The germline V gene has CDR1 SGHVS and CDR2 FQNEAQ. CDR3 loop: CASSLKLGTEAFF. In nucleotides, the CDR3 is TGTGCCAGCAGCTTAAAGTTGGGGACTGAAGCTTTCTTT.

A few counts support this clonotype. The V gene is TRBV14, the J gene TRBJ2-2; 8 bases map to TRBD2. The length of the CDR3 is 16 residues. The trim removed 5 bases at V and 4 bases at J, leaving 9 bases unmatched. Germline assignment: CDR1 SGHDN and CDR2 FVKESK. CDR3 in DNA: TGTGCCAGCAGCGCGCGATTCAGCGGGGGCACCGGGGAGCTGTTTTTT. Residues: CASSARFSGGTGELFF.

Only a few counts were recorded for this clonotype. Written as DNA, the CDR3 is TGTGCCAGCAGCGTCGGGACCATACAAGAGACCCAGTACTTC. It translates to CASSVGTIQETQYF. The rearrangement links TRBV9 to TRBJ2-5; D possibly matches TRBD1 or TRBD2 (5 bases each). CDR1 and CDR2 from the germline V gene are SGDLS and YYNGEE. This CDR3 spans 14 amino acids. The V and J ends lost 2 bases and 2 bases respectively, with 10 bases between them.

This rearrangement joins TRBV25-1 to TRBJ2-7; 7 nucleotides align to TRBD2. Germline V lookup: CDR1 MGHDK, CDR2 SYGVNS. After removal of 8 bases from V and 2 bases from J, the junction contained 9 bases not matched to a gene. This CDR3 region has 14 residues. The CDR3 spells CASRGSGAPYEQYF. The CDR3 nucleotides are TGTGCCAGCCGGGGAAGCGGGGCACCCTACGAGCAGTACTTC.

The chain combines TRBV28 with TRBJ2-7, with a tentative D call TRBD1 (6 bases). The CDR3 sequence is 13 residues long. Trimming removed 9 bases at V and 2 bases at J, with 14 bases between. Germline assignment: CDR1 MDHEN and CDR2 SYDVKM. This CDR3 reads CASSVGAPYEQYF. DNA of the CDR3: TGTGCCAGTAGCGTGGGGGCCCCCTACGAGCAGTACTTC. The full variable domain, its missing parts supplied by reference TRBV28 and TRBJ2-7, is DVKVTQSSRYLVKRTGEKVFLECVQDMDHENMFWYRQDPGLGLRLIYFSYDVKMKEKGDIPEGYSVSREKKERFSLILESASTNQTSMYLCASSVGAPYEQYFGPGTRLTVT.

J is TRBJ2-7 and V is TRBV5-1; 10 nucleotides agree with TRBD2. This CDR3 spans 17 amino acids. J gave up 0 bases and V 3 bases, and 9 bases lay outside the gene matches. Germline lookup yields CDR1 SGHRS and CDR2 YFSETQ. CDR3 in amino acids: CASSYKAGGPSSYEQYF. CDR3 sequence (DNA): TGCGCCAGCAGCTATAAAGCGGGAGGGCCGAGCTCCTACGAGCAGTACTTC.

The table lists this clonotype with a count of one. This rearrangement joins TRBV7-9 to TRBJ2-7; D may be TRBD1 or TRBD2 (5 bases each). This CDR3 has 14 residues. Trimming removed 3 bases from V and 6 bases from J, with 15 bases in between. The germline V gene encodes CDR1 SEHNR and CDR2 FQNEAQ (reference sequence). CDR3 DNA sequence: TGTGCCAGCAGCTTGATGGGGGACCTAGGCGAGCAGTACTTC. Translated, it gives CASSLMGDLGEQYF. The variable domain in full, completed from reference TRBV7-9 and TRBJ2-7, reads DTGVSQNPRHKITKRGQNVTFRCDPISEHNRLYWYRQTLGQGPEFLTYFQNEAQLEKSRLLSDRFSAERPKGSFSTLEIQRTEQGDSAMYLCASSLMGDLGEQYFGPGTRLTVT.

In this sample, this clonotype turned up a few times. The V and J genes are TRBV27 and TRBJ2-1; maybe TRBD2 (6 bases). The ends were cut back, 0 bases at V and 4 bases at J, with 16 bases in the middle. The CDR3 contains 17 residues. Per germline, CDR1 MNHEY and CDR2 SMNVEV (reference sequence). CDR3 DNA sequence: TGTGCCAGCAGTTTATCCCCCGCGGGGCGAGGGTACAATGAGCAGTTCTTC. This codes for CASSLSPAGRGYNEQFF.

V is TRBV6-1 and J is TRBJ1-2; D gene uncertain. Trimming shortened V by 4 bases and J by 5 bases, and 11 bases separated the two germline ends. Germline V gives CDR1 MNHNS, CDR2 SASEGT. The CDR3 length is 13 residues. This CDR3 is CASSVRNEYGYTF. The CDR3, as DNA: TGTGCCAGCAGTGTGAGGAATGAGTATGGCTACACCTTC.

At least ten counts were recorded for this clonotype. J is TRBJ2-7 and V is TRBV20-1; no reliable D call. The CDR3 consists of 8 residues. Germline V gene lookup returns CDR1 DFQATT and CDR2 SNEGSKA (reference sequence). The CDR3 region has the DNA TGCCCAAACGACGAGCAGTACTTC. Translated, it gives CPNDEQYF.

The table lists this clonotype with many counts. The V and J genes are TRBV29-1 and TRBJ2-1, with 9 nucleotides matching TRBD2. The CDR3 extends over 14 amino acids. V lost 4 bases and J lost 4; bases outside the gene matches: 5. The germline V gene encodes CDR1 SQVTM and CDR2 ANQGSEA. The CDR3 loop reads CSVGGLAGYNEQFF. In DNA form, the CDR3 reads TGCAGCGTTGGAGGTCTAGCGGGATACAATGAGCAGTTCTTC.

This clonotype has a count of ten or more. The chain employs TRBV12-3 or TRBV12-4 and TRBJ2-1; D not certain. The V end lost 2 bases, the J end lost 6 bases, and 8 bases lay between the germline ends. This CDR3 is 13 amino acids long. CDR3 coding DNA: TGTGCCAGCAGTTTACTGACCTCCAATGAGCAGTTCTTC. This sequence encodes CASSLLTSNEQFF.

CDR3 in DNA: TGTGCCAGCAGTTCCCACAGGGGGCTTGGTAATGAAAAACTGTTTTTT. Protein sequence: CASSSHRGLGNEKLFF. The V and J genes are TRBV2 and TRBJ1-4, with TRBD1 identical over 9 bases. Germline trimming cut 5 bases from V and 4 bases from J; bases unmatched to any gene: 8. This CDR3 contains 16 residues. Germline values: CDR1 SNHLY, CDR2 FYNNEI.

V and J are TRBV28 and TRBJ2-7; D uncertain. Trimming stripped 2 bases from V and 2 bases from J, with 10 bases between. CDR1 MDHEN and CDR2 SYDVKM come from the germline V gene. The CDR3 is 14 amino acids. DNA of the CDR3: TGTGCCAGCAGTTTAAAAGGACCTACCTACGAGCAGTACTTC. Protein sequence: CASSLKGPTYEQYF.

The table lists this clonotype with a few counts. V is TRBV6-5 and J is TRBJ2-1, with 15 bases fitting TRBD2. V dropped 1 base and J dropped 3; count of bases not matched to a gene: 4. The germline CDR1 and CDR2 sequences are MNHEY and SVGAGI. This CDR3 has 18 residues. For the CDR3, the DNA is TGTGCCAGCAGTTACTGGGGACTAGCGGGAGGAATCTACAATGAGCAGTTCTTC. It yields the protein CASSYWGLAGGIYNEQFF.

This clonotype was counted ten times or more. The V and J genes are TRBV7-2 and TRBJ1-3; the match to TRBD1 covers 8 bases. Per the germline V gene, CDR1 is SGHTA and CDR2 is FQGNSA. The CDR3 extends over 16 amino acids. Trimming removed 3 bases from V and 0 bases from J; junction bases left unmatched: 4. CDR3 sequence (DNA): TGTGCCAGCAGCTTCTACAGGGGGTCCTCTGGAAACACCATATATTTT. It codes for CASSFYRGSSGNTIYF.

This clonotype occurred a few times. This chain joins TRBV12-3 or TRBV12-4 and TRBJ2-7, with TRBD2 identical over 8 bases. V trimming: 3 bases; J trimming: 3 bases; junction bases outside the gene matches: 7. The CDR3 extends over 15 amino acids. CDR3 coding DNA: TGTGCCAGCAGTTTGCGGCCAGCGGGAGTCTACGAGCAGTACTTC. It specifies CASSLRPAGVYEQYF.

Ten or more counts support this clonotype. This sequence joins TRBV29-1 and TRBJ1-2; TRBD1 might be the D (6 bases). Trimming shortened V by 1 base and J by 5 bases, and 14 bases separated the two germline ends. From germline, CDR1 is SQVTM and CDR2 ANQGSEA. The CDR3 length is 14 residues. The CDR3 here is CSVEAGDGRYGYTF. The CDR3 bases are TGCAGCGTTGAAGCAGGGGATGGGAGGTATGGCTACACCTTC.